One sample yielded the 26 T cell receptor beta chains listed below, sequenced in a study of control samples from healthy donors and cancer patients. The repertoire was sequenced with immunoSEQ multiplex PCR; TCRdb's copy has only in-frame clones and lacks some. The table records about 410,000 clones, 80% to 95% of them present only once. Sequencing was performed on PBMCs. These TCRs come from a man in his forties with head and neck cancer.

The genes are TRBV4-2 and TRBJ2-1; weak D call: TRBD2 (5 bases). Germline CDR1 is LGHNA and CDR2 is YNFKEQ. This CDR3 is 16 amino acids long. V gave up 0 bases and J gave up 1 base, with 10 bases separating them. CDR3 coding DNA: TGTGCCAGCAGCCAAGAACCGGGGAAATCCTACAATGAGCAGTTCTTC. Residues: CASSQEPGKSYNEQFF.

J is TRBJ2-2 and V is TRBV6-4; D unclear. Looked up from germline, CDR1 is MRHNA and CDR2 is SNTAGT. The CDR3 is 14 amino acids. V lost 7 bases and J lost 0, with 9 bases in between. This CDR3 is CASKVNPNTGELFF. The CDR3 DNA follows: TGTGCCAGCAAGGTCAACCCGAACACCGGGGAGCTGTTTTTT.

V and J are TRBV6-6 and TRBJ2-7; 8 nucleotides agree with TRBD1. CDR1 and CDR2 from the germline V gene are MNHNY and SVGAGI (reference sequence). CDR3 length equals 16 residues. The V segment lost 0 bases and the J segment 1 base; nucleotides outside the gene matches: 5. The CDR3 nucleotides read TGTGCCAGCAGTTACTCGCGGCAGGGGGCGTCCTACGAGCAGTACTTC. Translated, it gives CASSYSRQGASYEQYF.

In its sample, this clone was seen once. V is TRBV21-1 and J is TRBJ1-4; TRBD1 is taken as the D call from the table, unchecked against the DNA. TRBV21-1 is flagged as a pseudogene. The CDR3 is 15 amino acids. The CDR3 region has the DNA TGTGCCAGCAGCAAACCTGAACAGTGTAATGAAAAACTGTTTTTT. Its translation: CASSKPEQCNEKLFF.

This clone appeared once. The CDR3 region is CAWSDGANTEAFF. The DNA of the CDR3 is TGTGCCTGGAGTGACGGCGCGAACACTGAAGCTTTCTTT. The rearrangement joins TRBV30 to TRBJ1-1; D gene ambiguous. This CDR3 region has 13 residues. Germline assignment: CDR1 GTSNPN and CDR2 SVGIG (reference sequence). V shed 1 base and J shed 1 base, with 7 bases lying between them.

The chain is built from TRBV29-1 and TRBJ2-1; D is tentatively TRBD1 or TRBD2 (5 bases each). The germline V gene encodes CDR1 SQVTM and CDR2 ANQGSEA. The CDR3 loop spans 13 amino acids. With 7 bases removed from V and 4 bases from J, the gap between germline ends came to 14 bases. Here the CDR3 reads CSGDRDGYNEQFF. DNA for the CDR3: TGCAGCGGGGACCGGGACGGTTACAATGAGCAGTTCTTC.

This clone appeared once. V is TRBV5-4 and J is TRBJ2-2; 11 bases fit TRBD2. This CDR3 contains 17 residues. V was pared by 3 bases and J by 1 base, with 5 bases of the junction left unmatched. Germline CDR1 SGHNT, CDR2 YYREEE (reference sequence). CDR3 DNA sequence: TGTGCCAGCAGCTCAAAAACTAGCGGGGGGAACACCGGGGAGCTGTTTTTT. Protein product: CASSSKTSGGNTGELFF.

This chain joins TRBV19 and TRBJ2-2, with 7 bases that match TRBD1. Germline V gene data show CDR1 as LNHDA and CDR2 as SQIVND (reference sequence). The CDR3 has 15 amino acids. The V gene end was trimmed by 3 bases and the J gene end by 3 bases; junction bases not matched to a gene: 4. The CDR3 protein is CASSIGTGDTGELFF. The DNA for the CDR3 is TGTGCCAGTAGTATTGGAACAGGGGACACCGGGGAGCTGTTTTTT.

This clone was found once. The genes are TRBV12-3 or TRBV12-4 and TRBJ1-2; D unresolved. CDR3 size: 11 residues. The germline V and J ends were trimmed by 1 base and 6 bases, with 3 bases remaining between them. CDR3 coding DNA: TGTGCCAGCAGTTTAGGCCATGGCTACACCTTC. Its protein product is CASSLGHGYTF.

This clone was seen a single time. CDR3 sequence: CASSKDRPLYNQPQHF. The CDR3 DNA reads as TGTGCCAGCAGCAAAGACAGGCCGTTGTACAATCAGCCCCAGCATTTT. The genes are TRBV21-1 and TRBJ1-5; the table's D call, TRBD1, has no DNA check behind it. TRBV21-1 is a pseudogene locus. The length of the CDR3 is 16 residues.

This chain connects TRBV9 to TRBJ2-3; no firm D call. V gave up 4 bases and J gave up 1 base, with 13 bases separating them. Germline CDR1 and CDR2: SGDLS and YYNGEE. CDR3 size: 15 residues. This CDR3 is CASSQVDGRTDTQYF. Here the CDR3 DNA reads TGTGCCAGCAGCCAAGTGGACGGTCGCACAGATACGCAGTATTTT. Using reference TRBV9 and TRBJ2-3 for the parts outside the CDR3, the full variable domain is DSGVTQTPKHLITATGQRVTLRCSPRSGDLSVYWYQQSLDQGLQFLIQYYNGEERAKGNILERFSAQQFPDLHSELNLSSLELGDSALYFCASSQVDGRTDTQYFGPGTRLTVL.

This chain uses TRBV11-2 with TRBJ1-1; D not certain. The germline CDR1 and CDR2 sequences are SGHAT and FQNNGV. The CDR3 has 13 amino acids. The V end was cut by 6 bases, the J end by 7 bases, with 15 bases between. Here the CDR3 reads CASRFDGPYEAFF. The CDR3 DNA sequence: TGTGCCAGCAGGTTTGATGGACCGTATGAAGCTTTCTTT.

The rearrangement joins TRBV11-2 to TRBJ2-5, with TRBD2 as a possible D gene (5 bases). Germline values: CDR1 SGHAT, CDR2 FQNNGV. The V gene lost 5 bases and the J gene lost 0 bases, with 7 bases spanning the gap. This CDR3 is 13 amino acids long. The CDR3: CASSRGYQETQYF. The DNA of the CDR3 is TGTGCCAGCAGCCGAGGGTACCAAGAGACCCAGTACTTC.

This CDR3 is CASSPQVDSYNEQFF. CDR3 sequence (DNA): TGTGCCAGCAGCCCCCAGGTGGATTCCTACAATGAGCAGTTCTTC. This chain joins TRBV9 and TRBJ2-1; D gene ambiguous. Trimming stripped 4 bases from V and 1 base from J, with 12 bases between. Germline CDR1 SGDLS, CDR2 YYNGEE. The CDR3 has 15 residues.

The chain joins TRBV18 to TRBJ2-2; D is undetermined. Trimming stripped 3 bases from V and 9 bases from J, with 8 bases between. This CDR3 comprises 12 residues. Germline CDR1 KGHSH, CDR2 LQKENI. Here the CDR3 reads CASSPFGRELFF. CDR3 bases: TGTGCCAGCTCACCTTTCGGACGGGAGCTGTTTTTT.

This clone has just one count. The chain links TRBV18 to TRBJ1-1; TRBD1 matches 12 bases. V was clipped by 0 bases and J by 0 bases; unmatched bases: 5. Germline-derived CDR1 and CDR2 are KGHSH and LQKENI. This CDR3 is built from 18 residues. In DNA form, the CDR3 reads TGTGCCAGCTCACCACCCGGGACAGGGGGCCGGATGAACACTGAAGCTTTCTTT. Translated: CASSPPGTGGRMNTEAFF.

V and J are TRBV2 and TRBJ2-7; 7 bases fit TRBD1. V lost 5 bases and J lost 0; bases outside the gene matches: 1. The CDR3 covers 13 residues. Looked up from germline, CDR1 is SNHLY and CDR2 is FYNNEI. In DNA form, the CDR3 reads TGTGCCAGCAGTCGACAGGGCTCCTACGAGCAGTACTTC. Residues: CASSRQGSYEQYF.

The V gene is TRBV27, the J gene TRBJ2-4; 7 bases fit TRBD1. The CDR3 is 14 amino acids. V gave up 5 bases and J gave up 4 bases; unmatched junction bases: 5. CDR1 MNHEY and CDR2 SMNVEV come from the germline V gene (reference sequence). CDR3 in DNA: TGTGCCAGCAGTCCCGGGACAGAGAAAAACATTCAGTACTTC. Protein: CASSPGTEKNIQYF.

The CDR3 DNA reads TGTGCCAGCAGTGAAGGCCAGGGGTGGCAGCCCCAGCATTTT. As protein: CASSEGQGWQPQHF. V gene TRBV6-1 combines with J gene TRBJ1-5, with D maybe TRBD1 (6 bases). V lost 1 base and J 7 bases, leaving 11 bases between the germline ends. The CDR3 contains 14 residues. In germline, CDR1 is MNHNS, CDR2 SASEGT.

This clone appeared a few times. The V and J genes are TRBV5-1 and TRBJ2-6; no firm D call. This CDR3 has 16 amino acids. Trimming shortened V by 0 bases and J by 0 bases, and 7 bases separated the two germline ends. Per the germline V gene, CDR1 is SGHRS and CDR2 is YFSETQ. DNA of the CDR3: TGCGCCAGCAGCTTGGGACAACTCTCTGGGGCCAACGTCCTGACTTTC. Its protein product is CASSLGQLSGANVLTF.

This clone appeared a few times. The chain's CDR3 is CASSQQGAYGYTF. The CDR3 region has the DNA TGTGCCAGCAGCCAACAAGGGGCCTATGGCTACACCTTC. This sequence joins TRBV7-2 and TRBJ1-2; D perhaps matches TRBD1 (5 bases). The CDR3 contains 13 residues. V was trimmed by 5 bases and J by 4 bases, leaving 11 bases between them. From germline, CDR1 is SGHTA and CDR2 FQGNSA.

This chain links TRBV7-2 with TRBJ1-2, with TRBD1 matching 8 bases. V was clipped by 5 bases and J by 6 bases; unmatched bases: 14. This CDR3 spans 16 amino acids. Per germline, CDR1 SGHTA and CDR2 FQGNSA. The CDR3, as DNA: TGTGCCAGCAGCCCATCAGACAGGGGAGCGTATGATGGCTACACCTTC. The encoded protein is CASSPSDRGAYDGYTF.

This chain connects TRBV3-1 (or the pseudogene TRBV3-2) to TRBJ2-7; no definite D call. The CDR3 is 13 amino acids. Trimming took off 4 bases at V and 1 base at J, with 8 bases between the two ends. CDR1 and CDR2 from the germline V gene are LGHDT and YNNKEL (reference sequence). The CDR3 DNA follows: TGTGCCAGCAGCCTAGGTGCATCCTACGAGCAGTACTTC. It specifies CASSLGASYEQYF.

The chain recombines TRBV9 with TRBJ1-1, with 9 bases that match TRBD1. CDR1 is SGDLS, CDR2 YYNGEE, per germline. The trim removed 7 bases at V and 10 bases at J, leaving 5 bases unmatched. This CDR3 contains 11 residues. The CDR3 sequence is CASGGTGRAFF. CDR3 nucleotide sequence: TGTGCCAGCGGCGGGACAGGGAGAGCTTTCTTT.

Here the CDR3 reads CASSPSRDSRTGELFF. In DNA, the CDR3 is TGCGCCAGCAGCCCAAGCCGGGACAGCCGGACCGGGGAGCTGTTTTTT. The rearrangement uses TRBV5-1 and TRBJ2-2, with 7 bases identical to TRBD1. The V segment lost 4 bases and the J segment 5 bases; nucleotides outside the gene matches: 11. Germline V gene sequence: CDR1 SGHRS, CDR2 YFSETQ. The CDR3 is 16 residues long.

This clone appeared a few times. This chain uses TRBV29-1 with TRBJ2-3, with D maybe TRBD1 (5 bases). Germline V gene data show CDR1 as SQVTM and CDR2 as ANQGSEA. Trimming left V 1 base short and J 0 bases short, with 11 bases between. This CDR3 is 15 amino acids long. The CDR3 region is CSVEGRRGSTDTQYF. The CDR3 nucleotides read TGCAGCGTTGAAGGTAGAAGGGGTAGCACAGATACGCAGTATTTT.